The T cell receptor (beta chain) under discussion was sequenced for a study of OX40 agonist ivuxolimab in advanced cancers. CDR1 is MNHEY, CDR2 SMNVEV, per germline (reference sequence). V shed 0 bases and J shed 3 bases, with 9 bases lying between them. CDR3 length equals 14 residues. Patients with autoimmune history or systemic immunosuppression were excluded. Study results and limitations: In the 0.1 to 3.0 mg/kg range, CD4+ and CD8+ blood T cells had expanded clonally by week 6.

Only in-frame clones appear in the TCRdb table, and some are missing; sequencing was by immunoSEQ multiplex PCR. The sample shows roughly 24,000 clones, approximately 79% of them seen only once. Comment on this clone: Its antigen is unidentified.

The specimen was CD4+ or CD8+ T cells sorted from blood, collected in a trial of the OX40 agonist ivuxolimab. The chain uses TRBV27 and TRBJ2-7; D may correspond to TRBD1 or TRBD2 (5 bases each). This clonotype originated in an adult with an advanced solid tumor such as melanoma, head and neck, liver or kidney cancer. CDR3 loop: CASSLSGDLYEQYF. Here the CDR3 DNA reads TGTGCCAGCAGTTTATCCGGGGACCTCTACGAGCAGTACTTC.